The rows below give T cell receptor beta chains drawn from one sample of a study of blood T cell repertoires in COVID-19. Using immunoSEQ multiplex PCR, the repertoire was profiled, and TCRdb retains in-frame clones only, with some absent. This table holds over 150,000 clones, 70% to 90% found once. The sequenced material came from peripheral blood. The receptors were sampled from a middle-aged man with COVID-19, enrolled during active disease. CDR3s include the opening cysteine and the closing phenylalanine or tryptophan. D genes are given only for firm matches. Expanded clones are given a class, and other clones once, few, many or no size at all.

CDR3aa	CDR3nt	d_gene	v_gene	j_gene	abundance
CASSPGRRDHGYTF	TGTGCCAGCAGCCCGGGACGGAGGGACCATGGCTACACCTTC	NA	TRBV9	TRBJ1-2	NA
CASSRDGGSSGNTIYF	TGTGCCAGCAGCAGAGACGGGGGTAGCTCTGGAAACACCATATATTTT	NA	TRBV6-6	TRBJ1-3	NA
CASSSLVGYEQYF	TGTGCCAGCAGCTCACTGGTCGGCTACGAGCAGTACTTC	NA	TRBV11-2	TRBJ2-7	NA
CASSRPGLAGGASMVQFF	TGCGCCAGCAGTCGCCCTGGACTAGCGGGGGGCGCCTCAATGGTGCAGTTCTTC	TRBD2	TRBV10-2	TRBJ2-1	NA
CASSSLGTGVYNEQFF	TGCGCCAGCAGCTCCTTGGGGACAGGGGTATACAATGAGCAGTTCTTC	TRBD1	TRBV5-1	TRBJ2-1	once
CSVVASSYEQYF	TGCAGCGTTGTTGCGTCTTCGTACGAGCAGTACTTC	NA	TRBV29-1	TRBJ2-7	once
CARSPTRDYPPGDTQYF	TGTGCCAGAAGCCCAACCCGGGACTACCCCCCAGGAGATACGCAGTATTTT	TRBD2	TRBV5-3	TRBJ2-3	NA
CSVSEIQNTEAFF	TGCAGCGTTTCAGAAATCCAGAACACTGAAGCTTTCTTT	NA	TRBV29-1	TRBJ1-1	NA
CASSLAWAQPQHF	TGTGCCAGCAGCTTAGCGTGGGCTCAGCCCCAGCATTTT	NA	TRBV7-2	TRBJ1-5	few
CASTPRQHSPLHF	TGTGCCAGCACCCCGAGGCAGCACTCACCCCTCCACTTT	NA	TRBV6-2/TRBV6-3	TRBJ1-6	NA
CATSDVRTDTQYF	TGTGCCACCAGTGATGTTAGAACAGATACGCAGTATTTT	NA	TRBV24-1	TRBJ2-3	NA
CSVHEGPPGNTIYF	TGCAGCGTTCACGAGGGCCCGCCGGGAAACACCATATATTTT	NA	TRBV29-1	TRBJ1-3	NA
CASHRDRGLYEQYF	TGTGCCAGTCACCGCGACAGGGGGCTTTACGAGCAGTACTTC	TRBD1	TRBV6-5	TRBJ2-7	NA
CASSYPTLSGGSTDTQYF	TGTGCCAGCAGTTACCCCACTCTTAGCGGGGGTAGCACAGATACGCAGTATTTT	TRBD2	TRBV6-2/TRBV6-3	TRBJ2-3	NA
CASSTGAFRDIQYF	TGTGCCAGCAGTACAGGGGCCTTTAGGGACATTCAGTACTTC	TRBD1	TRBV2	TRBJ2-4	NA
CAYEQGSGTDTQYF	TGTGCCTACGAACAGGGTTCAGGCACAGATACGCAGTATTTT	NA	TRBV30	TRBJ2-3	NA
CASTRQTGNTEAFF	TGTGCCAGCACTAGACAAACGGGAAACACTGAAGCTTTCTTT	NA	TRBV2	TRBJ1-1	few
CASSLGTARGYTF	TGTGCCAGCAGTTTAGGGACAGCGCGAGGCTACACCTTC	NA	TRBV12-3/TRBV12-4	TRBJ1-2	many